Listed below are T cell receptor beta chains from one sample, sequenced in a study of human T cells and chemical hapten exposure. Via MiXCR, TCRdb re-called the RACE reads, giving one row per CDR3 protein. Here the sample spans a few hundred thousand distinct CDR3 sequences, around 5.5% being singletons. The source material was whole blood, sampled in connection with sensitization to the hapten diphenylcyclopropenone (DPC). The receptors originated from a woman aged 18-29 years with alopecia areata. Some clones in this sample may be carry-over from other donors' samples. Each CDR3 is given with its conserved first and last residue. The D gene is left open where the match is weak. Expanded clones are given a class, and other clones once, few, many or no size at all.

D gene	V gene	clone size	J gene	CDR3 protein	CDR3 DNA
TRBD2	TRBV20-1	-	TRBJ2-3	CSARDETSGDTDTQYF	TGCAGTGCTAGAGATGAGACTAGCGGGGACACAGATACGCAGTATTTT
TRBD1	TRBV6-6	many	TRBJ1-1	CASSYTLTGMNTEAFF	TGTGCCAGCAGTTACACCCTGACAGGGATGAACACTGAAGCTTTCTTT
-	TRBV6-5	medium-sized	TRBJ1-1	CASSLSLLRETEAFF	TGTGCCAGCAGCCTCTCCTTACTCAGGGAAACTGAAGCTTTCTTT
TRBD1	TRBV18	many	TRBJ1-2	CASSPTGQGDGYTF	TGTGCCAGCTCACCAACGGGACAGGGGGATGGCTACACCTTC
TRBD1	TRBV12-5	many	TRBJ1-3	CASGLRQGPGNTIYF	TGTGCTAGTGGTTTACGACAGGGCCCTGGAAACACCATATATTTT
TRBD1	TRBV6-2/TRBV6-3	many	TRBJ1-2	CASRTTGVYGYTF	TGTGCCAGCAGAACGACAGGGGTATATGGCTACACCTTC
-	TRBV4-2	-	TRBJ1-2	CASSQDLLGGDYGYTF	TGTGCCAGCAGCCAAGATCTATTGGGAGGAGACTATGGCTACACCTTC
-	TRBV5-1	-	TRBJ2-3	CASSLPGSEDTQYF	TGCGCCAGCAGCTTGCCAGGGTCTGAAGATACGCAGTATTTT
-	TRBV6-5	few	TRBJ1-1	CASSYGAGVNSEAFF	TGTGCCAGCAGTTACGGGGCAGGAGTGAACTCTGAAGCTTTCTTT
-	TRBV14	many	TRBJ2-3	CASSHRSGSVLLWDTQYF	TGTGCCAGCAGCCACAGATCAGGAAGCGTTCTTCTTTGGGATACGCAGTATTTT
-	TRBV15	-	TRBJ2-2	CATSRDPGRGAYGELFF	TGTGCCACCAGCAGAGATCCCGGTCGGGGGGCATACGGGGAGCTGTTTTTT
-	TRBV5-1	many	TRBJ2-1	CASSLWGALDNEQFF	TGCGCCAGCAGCTTATGGGGGGCATTGGACAATGAGCAGTTCTTC
TRBD1	TRBV4-3	-	TRBJ2-3	CASSQDPTGADTQYF	TGCGCCAGCAGCCAAGATCCCACAGGGGCAGATACGCAGTATTTT
-	TRBV28	-	TRBJ1-2	CASSLSRNGGNYGYTF	TGTGCCAGCAGTTTAAGTAGGAACGGGGGTAACTATGGCTACACCTTC
-	TRBV6-6	few	TRBJ1-4	CASSYSDSRDEKLFF	TGTGCCAGCAGTTACTCGGACAGCAGGGATGAAAAACTGTTTTTT
-	TRBV20-1	few	TRBJ1-2	CSPYRSNYGYTF	TGCAGTCCGTACAGGTCGAACTATGGCTACACCTTC
-	TRBV24-1	few	TRBJ2-7	CATSDVYPVAWEQYF	TGTGCCACCAGTGATGTGTATCCGGTAGCCTGGGAGCAGTACTTC
TRBD1	TRBV11-2	many	TRBJ1-2	CASSSRQGSFQGGQGYTF	TGTGCCAGCAGCTCTCGTCAGGGCTCTTTTCAGGGGGGACAAGGCTACACCTTC
-	TRBV4-2	-	TRBJ2-7	CASSQGHADYEQYF	TGTGCCAGCAGCCAAGGACACGCCGACTACGAGCAGTACTTC
-	TRBV2	-	TRBJ1-1	CASSDMSRAMNTEAFF	TGTGCCAGCAGTGACATGTCAAGGGCAATGAACACTGAAGCTTTCTTT
-	TRBV4-1	many	TRBJ2-3	CASSLLRASYTDTQYF	TGCGCCAGCAGCCTCCTGAGGGCGAGTTACACAGATACGCAGTATTTT
-	TRBV4-3	many	TRBJ1-2	CASSQDTGSPGTF	TGCGCCAGCAGCCAAGATACGGGGAGCCCGGGCACCTTC
TRBD1	TRBV27	many	TRBJ1-6	CASSLPDRNSPLHF	TGTGCCAGCAGTTTACCGGACAGGAATTCACCCCTCCACTTT
TRBD1	TRBV29-1	-	TRBJ2-6	CSVEVGDRGAEESSGANVLTF	TGCAGCGTTGAAGTCGGGGACAGGGGAGCCGAGGAAAGCTCTGGGGCCAACGTCCTGACTTTC
TRBD1	TRBV7-9	many	TRBJ1-4	CASSGGGQENEKLFF	TGTGCCAGCAGTGGTGGTGGACAGGAGAATGAAAAACTGTTTTTT
TRBD1	TRBV7-9	few	TRBJ1-2	CASSLALQGGGYTF	TGTGCCAGCAGCTTAGCCCTCCAGGGGGGTGGCTACACCTTC
-	TRBV19	-	TRBJ1-1	CASSIREGVWTEAFF	TGTGCCAGTAGTATACGTGAAGGGGTTTGGACTGAAGCTTTCTTT
-	TRBV29-1	many	TRBJ2-7	CSVPWGAGRNYEQYF	TGCAGCGTTCCATGGGGGGCAGGGAGGAACTACGAGCAGTACTTC